The entry below gives a single T cell receptor (beta chain) sequence along with its context. The clone's antigen remains unknown. No clone much larger than this one lies a single base away; base qualities are absent. These data come from a study of long-term antiretroviral therapy in people with HIV (dated by TCRdb to between 2021 and 2024). Context from the whole study: Collection of the earliest samples took place about a decade ahead of the 2015 WHO recommendation for immediate ART, at a time when ART was typically delayed until CD4 counts fell. No cross-contamination during QIAcube processing was seen in test extractions of a monoclonal T-cell line run alongside a few dozen polyclonal samples. About 40% of the 30 participants with HIV were female. From 30 adults with confirmed HIV infection, the cohort provided approximately 190 cryopreserved PBMC samples, gathered serially across a mean of approximately six years (range 1-12). A retrospective serial study tested whether changes in peripheral blood TRB repertoire composition and diversity were associated with ART initiation and durable HIV suppression. Here is what the overall study found, with its caveats: Inferences about post-ART repertoire changes are limited because no data were available on ART adherence, viral resistance or therapy changes. Since PBMC availability was limited, sequencing covered only the TCR beta chain, with no alpha chain pairing. Starting ART was linked to a significant rise in TRB diversity, yet even with long-term ART the diversity remained significantly lower than in transplant donor controls. Compared with controls, HIV repertoires had narrower CDR3 length ranges, and the network structure pointed to an antigen-experienced repertoire that shifted only slightly toward naive after ART. Because pre-ART samples had limited cell numbers, unsorted PBMC were profiled rather than sorted CD4+ and CD8+ T cells. The repertoire was dominated across all time points by expanded TRB clones identified before ART initiation, although this dominance was seen to fluctuate and to decrease in many PLHIV after ART. The samples span the years 2004 to 2017, and the ART regimens used at that time may not be as effective as current regimens.

The CDR3 sequence holds 18 residues, the cysteine and phenylalanine included. The read is trimmed to its CDR3 DNA, 54 bases read in frame from base 1. CDR1 and CDR2 (MGHDK, SYGVNS) derive from the germline V gene. Relative to germline, V is missing 4 bases and J is missing 0 bases, with 11 bases of the junction outside any gene match. The immunoSEQ hsTCRB v3.0 assay was used at survey level resolution to sequence the TRB variable region. The targeted TRB sequencing depth was roughly 35,000-50,000 T-cell genomes per sample. TRB libraries were pooled and sequenced on an Illumina MiSeq using a v3 150-cycle kit. The original pipeline was this. Repertoire analysis ran in R within a reproducible Nextflow workflow covering QC, data transformation and analysis. LymphoSeq2, an R package for exploring AIRR-Seq data, was used to implement the custom analyses. Several samples yielding fewer than 5000 total TRB sequences were excluded, leaving over 150 analyzed HIV repertoires. Among the 190 or so HIV repertoires that were kept, 59 were collected before ART initiation and over 120 were collected after ART initiation. Each repertoire was downsampled to 5000 TRB nucleotide sequences, and summary statistics were averaged across 100 downsampling iterations. TRB sequences were retained for analysis only if CDR3 regions of at least seven amino acids were present. Two measures captured diversity: a Shannon entropy-derived clonality score and the Gini coefficient. In the repertoire networks, any two of the top 5000 CDR3 amino acid sequences were connected whenever the two sequences differed by an edit distance of one. For TRB CDR3 amino acid sequences, antigen specificity groups and MHC restriction were predicted with GLIPH2. CDR3 amino acid sequences were matched against VDJdb and McPAS-TCR to flag known CMV, EBV, HIV or tissue antigen associations. Pre-ART, post-ART and control groups were compared with Wilcoxon signed-rank tests and Holm-Bonferroni correction. In its TCRdb copy, this immuneACCESS table keeps in-frame sequences only and misses some clones. Where compared with another copy, unresolved V genes explain less than half of these, and the others have no known cause. V, J and clone size are those of that table, while D and trimming were read from the DNA. This sample is represented by 35,000 to 40,000 clones; roughly four fifths of them were singletons. The top ten clonotypes cover 13% of the sample.

Inclusion was restricted to participants for whom at least one PBMC sample before ART initiation and at least two post-ART samples were available. Treatment was received in the United States of America by all participants with HIV. Before DNA extraction, cryopreserved samples of roughly 1-11 million PBMC were thawed and then washed. At the time of the earliest PBMC sample, participants with HIV were aged between about 20 and 60 years. Per participant, PBMC samples came from 1-4 timepoints prior to ART initiation and 2-8 timepoints following ART initiation, for a median of 7 samples. For every participant, serial HIV viral load, CD4+ T-cell count, ART history and demographic data were obtained. Using a Qiagen kit on a QIAcube, genomic DNA was extracted from unsorted PBMC, with samples processed in batches of 12.

The receptor chain draws on TRBV25-1 and TRBJ2-2, with 7 middle bases fitting TRBD1. The source is a man between 18 and 29 years old with HIV. This specimen consisted of unsorted PBMCs, obtained 0.3 years after starting antiretroviral therapy. The sequenced DNA is TGTGCCAGCAGTGTGGACCTAACAGGGGCTGCGAACACCGGGGAGCTGTTTTTT. Protein translation: CASSVDLTGAANTGELFF.